This TCR beta chain is drawn from a study of blood T cell repertoires in COVID-19. The repertoire was sequenced with immunoSEQ multiplex PCR; TCRdb's copy has only in-frame clones and lacks some. This repertoire shows approximately 200,000 clones, around 82% found once; its top ten account for less than 9.5%. Cohorts were determined from participant-reported clinical history. Germline-derived CDR1 and CDR2 are MGHRA and YSYEKL. The CDR3 covers 17 residues. With 3 bases clipped from V and 10 bases from J, the junction kept 15 bases outside the gene matches. This chain connects TRBV4-1 to TRBJ1-6, with 7 bases identical to TRBD1. This clonotype was sampled from a man between 35 and 55 years old who had recovered from COVID-19. Sequenced input: PBMCs or T cells enriched from blood (not recorded which). The CDR3 sequence is CASSQDRQGRAGSPLHF. In DNA form, the CDR3 reads TGCGCCAGCAGCCAGGACCGACAGGGCCGAGCCGGGTCACCCCTCCACTTT.